This T cell receptor beta chain was identified in a study of OX40 agonist ivuxolimab in advanced cancers. Unmatched junction bases numbered 10, after V lost 0 bases and J lost 2 bases. Germline V gives CDR1 GTSNPN, CDR2 SVGIG (reference sequence). CDR3 length equals 17 residues. Measured with immunoSEQ multiplex PCR; TCRdb has only the in-frame clones, and not every one. This sample has roughly 66,000 clones, with about four fifths found just once. The chain employs TRBV30 and TRBJ2-5; 9 bases line up with TRBD2. The specimen comprised CD4+ or CD8+ T cells sorted from blood, sampled in a trial of the OX40 agonist ivuxolimab. The receptor was isolated from an adult with an advanced solid tumor such as melanoma, head and neck, liver or kidney cancer. The CDR3, as DNA: TGTGCCTGGAGTGTATTGCTCGGGACTAGCTTACAAGAGACCCAGTACTTC. This codes for CAWSVLLGTSLQETQYF.